This T cell receptor beta chain derives from a study of blood T cell repertoires in COVID-19. Looked up from germline, CDR1 is SGHVS and CDR2 is FQNEAQ. V lost 5 bases and J lost 4, with 12 bases in between. This CDR3 comprises 14 residues. Profiled with immunoSEQ multiplex PCR; TCRdb holds only in-frame clones, not every one. The profile shows about 370,000 clones, roughly nine tenths of them singletons. Membership in each cohort depended on participant-reported clinical history. Cohort 3 donors were reported recovered after two negative PCRs, clearance, or symptom resolution. The rearrangement uses TRBV7-8 and TRBJ1-5, with a weak D call TRBD1 (5 bases). This clonotype was sampled from a man aged 18 to 29 who had recovered from COVID-19. Sequencing was carried out using PBMCs or T cells enriched from blood (not recorded which). CDR3 in DNA: TGTGCCAGCAGCCCAAGCAACAGGAATCAGCCCCAGCATTTT. Its translation: CASSPSNRNQPQHF.